These 18 T cell receptor beta chains came from one sample sequenced in a study of CD8+ T cells in alopecia areata. Treatment of the sample: oral pan-JAK inhibitor, 5-10 mg twice daily. It was cDNA, reverse transcribed from extracted RNA, that served as the sequencing template. Produced via immunoSEQ multiplex PCR; TCRdb's table is partial and in-frame only. The sample has roughly 200,000 clones, around two fifths seen once. Source: CD4+ T cells sorted from blood, taken at roughly week 38, from a patient treated with tofacitinib. These TCRs come from a human donor with alopecia areata.

J is TRBJ2-1 and V is TRBV29-1; D unclear. CDR1 is SQVTM, CDR2 ANQGSEA, per germline. The V and J ends lost 4 bases and 1 base respectively, with 5 bases between them. The CDR3 loop spans 12 amino acids. CDR3 coding DNA: TGCAGCGTTGCCGCTTCCTACAATGAGCAGTTCTTC. It yields the protein CSVAASYNEQFF.

The rearrangement joins TRBV6-6 to TRBJ1-1; D gene uncertain. Per the germline V gene, CDR1 is MNHNY and CDR2 is SVGAGI (reference sequence). This CDR3 is built from 14 residues. The V and J ends lost 0 bases and 10 bases respectively, with 15 bases between them. CDR3 DNA sequence: TGTGCCAGCAGTTACTCGTTTCCCGAGGCTAGAGCTTTCTTT. This sequence encodes CASSYSFPEARAFF.

The rearrangement uses TRBV30 and TRBJ2-2, with D perhaps matching TRBD2 (5 bases). Germline CDR1 GTSNPN, CDR2 SVGIG (reference sequence). This CDR3 contains 14 residues. V was shortened by 3 bases and J by 1 base, with 9 bases between the two germline ends. DNA for the CDR3: TGTGCCTGGAGAGGAGGCCAGAACACCGGGGAGCTGTTTTTT. Translating gives CAWRGGQNTGELFF.

The CDR3, as DNA: TGTGCCAGCAGTGACCGGACAGTGAACATTCAGTACTTC. Translating it yields CASSDRTVNIQYF. The chain carries TRBV25-1 and TRBJ2-4, with a possible D match to TRBD1 (6 bases). V was clipped by 3 bases and J by 7 bases, with 10 bases between them. This CDR3 is built from 13 residues. Germline V gives CDR1 MGHDK, CDR2 SYGVNS.

This clone appeared a few times. The CDR3 is CASSEGLRNSGNTIYF. The CDR3 DNA follows: TGTGCCAGCAGTGAAGGGCTCCGGAACTCTGGAAACACCATATATTTT. The chain combines TRBV2 with TRBJ1-3; D is unclear. Germline CDR1 reads SNHLY; CDR2 reads FYNNEI. The CDR3 extends over 16 amino acids. Trimming stripped 1 base from V and 0 bases from J, with 10 bases between.

This clone was recorded a few times. Other nucleotide sequences from this sample produce the same CDR3. The CDR3 DNA follows: TGTGCCAGCAGCTTAGTACAGCGGACTGAAGCTTTCTTT. This encodes CASSLVQRTEAFF. This chain connects TRBV7-9 to TRBJ1-1, with D unclear. The CDR3 is made up of 13 amino acids. Trimming cost V 1 base and J 5 bases, with 8 bases left between them. CDR1 and CDR2 from the germline V gene are SEHNR and FQNEAQ (reference sequence).

The V call is TRBV6-5, the J call TRBJ1-1; unclear D gene. In germline, CDR1 is MNHEY, CDR2 SVGAGI. The CDR3 sequence is 11 residues long. Trimming shortened V by 6 bases and J by 7 bases, and 9 bases separated the two germline ends. CDR3 DNA sequence: TGTGCCAGCAGGTCAGTCAATGAAGCTTTCTTT. This translates into CASRSVNEAFF.

This chain links TRBV7-9 with TRBJ2-2; weak D call: TRBD1 (6 bases). V was shortened by 5 bases and J by 8 bases, with 12 bases between the two germline ends. The CDR3 covers 13 residues. Germline V gives CDR1 SEHNR, CDR2 FQNEAQ (reference sequence). The CDR3 spells CASSRRGQGELFF. The DNA for the CDR3 is TGTGCCAGCAGCCGCAGAGGACAGGGGGAGCTGTTTTTT.

The chain is built from TRBV7-8 and TRBJ2-7; D may be TRBD1 (5 bases). Germline assignment: CDR1 SGHVS and CDR2 FQNEAQ. The CDR3 is made up of 12 amino acids. V was clipped by 3 bases and J by 6 bases, with 9 bases between them. The CDR3 nucleotides read TGTGCCAGCAGCTTTAGGGGTGCCGAGCAGTACTTC. This gives the protein CASSFRGAEQYF. Complete variable domain (other parts from reference TRBV7-8 and TRBJ2-7): GAGVSQSPRYKVAKRGQDVALRCDPISGHVSLFWYQQALGQGPEFLTYFQNEAQLDKSGLPSDRFFAERPEGSVSTLKIQRTQQEDSAVYLCASSFRGAEQYFGPGTRLTVT.

V usage is TRBV29-1 and J usage is TRBJ1-1; 8 nucleotides agree with TRBD1. The germline V gene has CDR1 SQVTM and CDR2 ANQGSEA. Trimming at V came to 5 bases and at J to 4 bases, leaving 6 bases not matched to a gene. This CDR3 is built from 13 residues. The CDR3 DNA sequence: TGCAGCGTTTTCAGGGGGCGCGGCACTGAAGCTTTCTTT. Translated, it gives CSVFRGRGTEAFF. The entire variable domain, with the rest obtained from reference TRBV29-1 and TRBJ1-1, is as follows: SAVISQKPSRDICQRGTSLTIQCQVDSQVTMMFWYRQQPGQSLTLIATANQGSEATYESGFVIDKFPISRPNLTFSTLTVSNMSPEDSSIYLCSVFRGRGTEAFFGQGTRLTVV.

This clone was detected only a few times. The chain carries TRBV30 and TRBJ1-2, with D perhaps TRBD1 (5 bases). This CDR3 has 12 residues. V lost 2 bases to trimming and J lost 7 bases, with 11 bases between them. CDR1 is GTSNPN and CDR2 is SVGIG in the germline V gene (reference sequence). The CDR3 bases are TGTGCCTGGAGTTTGAAGGGGCTTGGCTACACCTTC. This encodes CAWSLKGLGYTF. The whole variable domain, remainder taken from reference TRBV30 and TRBJ1-2, is SQTIHQWPATLVQPVGSPLSLECTVEGTSNPNLYWYRQAAGRGLQLLFYSVGIGQISSEVPQNLSASRPQDRQFILSSKKLLLSDSGFYLCAWSLKGLGYTFGSGTRLTVV.

This clone was picked up a small number of times. The genes are TRBV5-1 and TRBJ2-7; D tentatively reads TRBD1 or TRBD2 (6 bases each). The CDR3 has 15 amino acids. V lost 4 bases and J lost 6, with 20 bases in between. Per germline, CDR1 SGHRS and CDR2 YFSETQ. The CDR3: CASSPSRGVQSEQYF. The CDR3 DNA is TGCGCCAGCAGCCCTTCGAGGGGGGTCCAGAGCGAGCAGTACTTC.

The chain has TRBV11-2 and TRBJ2-1; 9 bases map to TRBD2. CDR1 and CDR2 from the germline V gene are SGHAT and FQNNGV. CDR3 length equals 15 residues. With V trimmed by 5 bases and J by 6 bases, 8 bases remained unmatched. In nucleotides, the CDR3 is TGTGCCAGCAGCCGCCTAGCGGGATTCCTCAATGAGCAGTTCTTC. This translates into CASSRLAGFLNEQFF. Full variable domain (missing parts from reference TRBV11-2 and TRBJ2-1): EAGVAQSPRYKIIEKRQSVAFWCNPISGHATLYWYQQILGQGPKLLIQFQNNGVVDDSQLPKDRFSAERLKGVDSTLKIQPAKLEDSAVYLCASSRLAGFLNEQFFGPGTRLTVL.

The rearrangement joins TRBV9 to TRBJ1-2; 10 bases agree with TRBD1. J gave up 9 bases and V 4 bases, and 12 bases lay outside the gene matches. This CDR3 has 15 residues. From germline, CDR1 is SGDLS and CDR2 YYNGEE. DNA of the CDR3: TGTGCCAGCAGCTCCTGGGGGGACAGGGGAAGACGCTACACCTTC. This sequence encodes CASSSWGDRGRRYTF.

The chain combines TRBV29-1 with TRBJ2-1; 8 bases line up with TRBD2. V shed 4 bases and J 3 bases; nucleotides not matched to a gene: 2. Germline assignment: CDR1 SQVTM and CDR2 ANQGSEA. The CDR3 spans 13 residues. CDR3 loop: CSVGAGDYNEQFF. The CDR3 DNA follows: TGCAGCGTTGGAGCGGGAGACTACAATGAGCAGTTCTTC.

The rearrangement links TRBV7-2 to TRBJ2-6, with a weak D call TRBD2 (5 bases). The length of the CDR3 is 14 residues. Per germline, CDR1 SGHTA and CDR2 FQGNSA. The ends were cut back, 10 bases at V and 2 bases at J, with 12 bases in the middle. Here the CDR3 reads CANGIAPGANVLTF. The CDR3 DNA sequence: TGTGCCAACGGGATAGCTCCTGGGGCCAACGTCCTGACTTTC.

This clone was found a few times. The chain employs TRBV2 and TRBJ2-4; 10 bases fit TRBD2. The CDR3 is 14 residues long. V was clipped by 6 bases and J by 8 bases; unmatched bases: 7. Germline CDR1 SNHLY, CDR2 FYNNEI. The CDR3 loop reads CASSQTSGRDIQYF. CDR3 DNA sequence: TGTGCCAGCAGCCAGACTAGCGGGCGAGACATTCAGTACTTC. Looking up the rest from reference TRBV2 and TRBJ2-4 gives the full variable domain: EPEVTQTPSHQVTQMGQEVILRCVPISNHLYFYWYRQILGQKVEFLVSFYNNEISEKSEIFDDQFSVERPDGSNFTLKIRSTKLEDSAMYFCASSQTSGRDIQYFGAGTRLSVL.

This chain uses TRBV4-2 with TRBJ2-7; tentative D call: TRBD1 (5 bases). The CDR3 is made up of 11 amino acids. Deletions cut 4 bases from V and 6 bases from J, with 7 bases between. Per germline, CDR1 LGHNA and CDR2 YNFKEQ. For the CDR3, the DNA is TGTGCCAGCAGCCTTAGGGGCGAGCAGTACTTC. This sequence encodes CASSLRGEQYF.